Listed below are T cell receptor beta chains from one sample, sequenced in a study of T cell responses to AZD1222 COVID-19 vaccine. The table came from immunoSEQ multiplex PCR; TCRdb's copy has only in-frame clones and leaves some out. The sample gives about 160,000 clones, approximately 90% of which show up once; 6.5% to 7% is in the top ten. The sample here was peripheral blood, taken on day 0 of AZD1222 vaccination. The receptor source for this set is an adult in good health. The CDR3 runs from the conserved cysteine through the conserved F or W. D genes are given only for firm matches. The listing skips clone size in some rows; elsewhere it reads once, few, many or a size class.

d_call | j_call | clone_size | v_call | cdr3_nt | cdr3_aa
NA | TRBJ2-3 | NA | TRBV4-2 | TGTGCCAGCCGCTGGGAGGACGGGGATACGCAGTATTTT | CASRWEDGDTQYF
NA | TRBJ2-3 | NA | TRBV15 | TGTGCCACTAGCCTTGGGGGGCCCCGCACAGATACGCAGTATTTT | CATSLGGPRTDTQYF
TRBD1 | TRBJ1-6 | once | TRBV6-6 | TGTACGTCAGGGGGCGCGAATTCACCCCTCCACTTT | CTSGGANSPLHF
TRBD1 | TRBJ1-1 | NA | TRBV6-5 | TGTGCCAGCAGTTACGGCGGGACAGGTGCCACTGAAGCTTTCTTT | CASSYGGTGATEAFF
NA | TRBJ1-2 | NA | TRBV5-4 | TGTGCCAGCAGCTTGAGGGACCTCGTGGATGGCTACACCTTC | CASSLRDLVDGYTF
NA | TRBJ1-6 | many | TRBV30 | TGTGCCTGGAGGACGGGACACAAGAGCTCCTATAATTCACCCCTCCACTTT | CAWRTGHKSSYNSPLHF
NA | TRBJ2-7 | once | TRBV7-8 | TGTGCCAGCAGGCCAACAGGGAAATGGGGCGAGCAGTACTTC | CASRPTGKWGEQYF
TRBD1 | TRBJ2-3 | NA | TRBV27 | TGTGCCAGCAGCTCCGGGACAGACCGATTTAGCACAGATACGCAGTATTTT | CASSSGTDRFSTDTQYF
NA | TRBJ1-3 | NA | TRBV9 | TGTGCCAGCAGCCCCAATCAGGGTGACACCATATATTTT | CASSPNQGDTIYF
NA | TRBJ2-5 | NA | TRBV6-2/TRBV6-3 | TGTGCCAGCAGTCCCCGGGACTACCAAGAGACCCAGTACTTC | CASSPRDYQETQYF
TRBD1 | TRBJ2-7 | NA | TRBV6-5 | TGTGCCAGCAGTCAGGACAGGGGCGGCTACGAGCAGTACTTC | CASSQDRGGYEQYF
NA | TRBJ2-6 | NA | TRBV7-2 | TGTGCCAGCAGCTTCGCAGGGTCGGGGGCCAACGTCCTGACTTTC | CASSFAGSGANVLTF
NA | TRBJ1-1 | NA | TRBV28 | TGTGCCAGCAGTTTATGGGCCAGGAAGAACACTGAAGCTTTCTTT | CASSLWARKNTEAFF
NA | TRBJ1-5 | once | TRBV7-9 | TGTGCCAGCAGCTTAGGACAGAGTCAGCCCCAGCATTTT | CASSLGQSQPQHF
NA | TRBJ1-2 | once | TRBV5-5 | TGTGCCAGCAGCTTGGATACTAATGGCTACACCTTC | CASSLDTNGYTF
NA | TRBJ2-2 | NA | TRBV19 | TGTGCCAGTAGTATAGTTGCAGGGTTTGGGACCGGGGAGCTGTTTTTT | CASSIVAGFGTGELFF
NA | TRBJ1-5 | few | TRBV7-9 | TGTGCCAGCAGCTTAACTGCAGCAGGGAATCAGCCCCAGCATTTT | CASSLTAAGNQPQHF
NA | TRBJ2-1 | NA | TRBV12-5 | TGTGCTAGTGGTGTCCCCGGGACGGGGTATAGTGAGCAGTTCTTC | CASGVPGTGYSEQFF
TRBD1 | TRBJ1-1 | NA | TRBV25-1 | TGTGCCAGCAGTGGGAACAGGGGAGCCACTGAAGCTTTCTTT | CASSGNRGATEAFF
NA | TRBJ1-1 | NA | TRBV2 | TGTGCCAGCATTCTCGGGGCCACTGAAGCTTTCTTT | CASILGATEAFF